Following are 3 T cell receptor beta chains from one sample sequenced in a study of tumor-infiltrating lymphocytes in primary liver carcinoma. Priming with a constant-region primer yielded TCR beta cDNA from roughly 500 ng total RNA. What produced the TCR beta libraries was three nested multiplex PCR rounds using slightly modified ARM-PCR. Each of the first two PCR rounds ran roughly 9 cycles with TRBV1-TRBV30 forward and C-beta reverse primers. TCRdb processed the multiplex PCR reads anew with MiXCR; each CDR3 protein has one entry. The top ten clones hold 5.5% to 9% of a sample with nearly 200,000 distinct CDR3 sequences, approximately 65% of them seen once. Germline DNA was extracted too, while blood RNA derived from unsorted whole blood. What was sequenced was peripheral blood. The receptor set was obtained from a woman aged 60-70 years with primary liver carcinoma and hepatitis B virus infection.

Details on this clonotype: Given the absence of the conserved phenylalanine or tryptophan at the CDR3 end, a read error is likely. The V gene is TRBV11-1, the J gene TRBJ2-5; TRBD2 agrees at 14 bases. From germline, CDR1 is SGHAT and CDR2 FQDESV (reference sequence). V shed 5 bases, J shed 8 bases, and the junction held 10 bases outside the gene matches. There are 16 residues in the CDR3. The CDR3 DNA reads TGTGCCAGCAGCCAAGGGACTAGCGGGAGACGTGAAACCCAGTACCTC. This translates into CASSQGTSGRRETQYL.

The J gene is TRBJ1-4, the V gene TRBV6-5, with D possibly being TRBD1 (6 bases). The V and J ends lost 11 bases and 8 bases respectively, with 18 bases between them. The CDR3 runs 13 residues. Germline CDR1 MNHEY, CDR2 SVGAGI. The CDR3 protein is CACRPNQGEKLFF. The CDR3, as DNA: TGTGCCTGTAGGCCAAACCAGGGGGAAAAACTGTTTTTT.

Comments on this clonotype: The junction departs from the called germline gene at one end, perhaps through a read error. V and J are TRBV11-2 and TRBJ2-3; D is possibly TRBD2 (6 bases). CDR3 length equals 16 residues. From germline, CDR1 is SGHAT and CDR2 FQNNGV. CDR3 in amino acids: CASSLEGSSAADKQYF. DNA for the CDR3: TGTGCCAGCAGCTTAGAGGGCTCTAGCGCGGCAGATAAGCAGTATTTT.